This T cell receptor beta chain was sequenced in a study of blood T cell repertoires in COVID-19. Study as a whole: Samples taken during acute and convalescent COVID-19 were collected in the United States, Italy and Spain.

Under the authors' procedure: Counts of nucleated cells, estimated from reference gene primer amplification, were obtained. Sequencing used immunoSEQ multiplex PCR; TCRdb keeps in-frame clones, though not all of them. The DNA gave D and trimming, while V, J and clone size come from that table. The sample yields about 210,000 clones, over 75% seen once. The receptor comes from a woman aged 40 to 50 with acute or convalescent COVID-19. Sequences were obtained from peripheral blood.

The CDR3 protein is CASTPDPGGGYTF. CDR3 DNA: TGTGCCAGCACCCCCGACCCAGGTGGAGGCTACACCTTC. The chain carries TRBV2 and TRBJ1-2, with D unresolved. This CDR3 has 13 amino acids. The germline V gene has CDR1 SNHLY and CDR2 FYNNEI. Trimming removed 7 bases at V and 8 bases at J, with 17 bases between.